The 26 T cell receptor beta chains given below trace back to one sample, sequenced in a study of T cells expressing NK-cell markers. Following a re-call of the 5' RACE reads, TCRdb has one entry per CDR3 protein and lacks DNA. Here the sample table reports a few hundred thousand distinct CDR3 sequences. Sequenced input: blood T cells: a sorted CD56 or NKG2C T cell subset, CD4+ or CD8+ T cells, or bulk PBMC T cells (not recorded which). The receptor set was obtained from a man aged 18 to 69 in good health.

The CDR3 protein is CAIRSSLTAETQYF. The chain couples TRBV10-3 to TRBJ2-5. This CDR3 comprises 14 residues. CDR1 is ENHRY and CDR2 is SYGVKD in the germline V gene.

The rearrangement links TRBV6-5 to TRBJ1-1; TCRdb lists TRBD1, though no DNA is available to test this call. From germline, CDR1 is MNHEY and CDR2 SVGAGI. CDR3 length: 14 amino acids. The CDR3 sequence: CASSYAAVAAGAFF.

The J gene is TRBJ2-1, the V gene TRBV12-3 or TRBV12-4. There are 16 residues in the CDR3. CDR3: CASAFQQFISYNEQFF.

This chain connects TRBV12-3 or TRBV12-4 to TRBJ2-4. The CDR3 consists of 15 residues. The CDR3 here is CASSTSGVAKNIQYF.

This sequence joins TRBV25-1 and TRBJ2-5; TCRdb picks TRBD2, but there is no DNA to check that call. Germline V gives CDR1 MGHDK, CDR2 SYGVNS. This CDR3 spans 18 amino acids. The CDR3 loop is CASSDRTSGGVYQETQYF.

CDR3 region: CASSLVELELRLDTQYF. The chain combines TRBV12-3 or TRBV12-4 with TRBJ2-3; TCRdb reports TRBD2, a call that lacks DNA to check it against. The CDR3 loop spans 17 amino acids.

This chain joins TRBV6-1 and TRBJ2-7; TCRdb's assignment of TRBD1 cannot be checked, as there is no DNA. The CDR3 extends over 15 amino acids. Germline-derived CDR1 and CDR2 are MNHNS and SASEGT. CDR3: CASRPRQVYRYEQYF.

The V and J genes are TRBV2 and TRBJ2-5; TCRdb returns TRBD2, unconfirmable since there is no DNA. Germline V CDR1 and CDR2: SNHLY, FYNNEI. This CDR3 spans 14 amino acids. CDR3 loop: CASRLSPVQETQYF.

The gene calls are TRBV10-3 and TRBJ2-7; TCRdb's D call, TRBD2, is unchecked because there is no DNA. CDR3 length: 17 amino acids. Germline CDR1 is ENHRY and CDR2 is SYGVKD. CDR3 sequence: CAISQRGQGGDLNEQYF.

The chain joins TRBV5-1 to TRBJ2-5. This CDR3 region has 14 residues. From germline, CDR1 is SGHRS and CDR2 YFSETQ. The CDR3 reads CASRPLGSQETQYF.

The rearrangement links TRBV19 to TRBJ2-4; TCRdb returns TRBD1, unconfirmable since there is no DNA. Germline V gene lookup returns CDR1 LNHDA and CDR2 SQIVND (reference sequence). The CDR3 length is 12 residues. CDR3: CASSRDRAIQYF.

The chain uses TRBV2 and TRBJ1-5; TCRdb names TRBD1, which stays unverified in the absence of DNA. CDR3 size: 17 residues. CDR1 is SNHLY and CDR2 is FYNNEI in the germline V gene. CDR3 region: CASSSGAQGYSNQPQHF. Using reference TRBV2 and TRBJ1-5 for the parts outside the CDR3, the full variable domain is EPEVTQTPSHQVTQMGQEVILRCVPISNHLYFYWYRQILGQKVEFLVSFYNNEISEKSEIFDDQFSVERPDGSNFTLKIRSTKLEDSAMYFCASSSGAQGYSNQPQHFGDGTRLSIL.

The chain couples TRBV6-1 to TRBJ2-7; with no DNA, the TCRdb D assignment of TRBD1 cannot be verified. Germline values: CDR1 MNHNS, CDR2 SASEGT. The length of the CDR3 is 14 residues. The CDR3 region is CASRQYSGAYEQYF.

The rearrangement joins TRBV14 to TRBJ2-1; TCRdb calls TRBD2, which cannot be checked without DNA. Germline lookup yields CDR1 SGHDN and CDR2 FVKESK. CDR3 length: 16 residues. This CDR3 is CASSRSRGPSYNEQFF. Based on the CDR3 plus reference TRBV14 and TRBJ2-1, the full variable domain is EAGVTQFPSHSVIEKGQTVTLRCDPISGHDNLYWYRRVMGKEIKFLLHFVKESKQDESGMPNNRFLAERTGGTYSTLKVQPAELEDSGVYFCASSRSRGPSYNEQFFGPGTRLTVL.

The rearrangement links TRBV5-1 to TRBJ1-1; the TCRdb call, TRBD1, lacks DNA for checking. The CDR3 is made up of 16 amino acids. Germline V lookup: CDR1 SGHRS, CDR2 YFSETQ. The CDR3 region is CASSTGTVTIDTEAFF.

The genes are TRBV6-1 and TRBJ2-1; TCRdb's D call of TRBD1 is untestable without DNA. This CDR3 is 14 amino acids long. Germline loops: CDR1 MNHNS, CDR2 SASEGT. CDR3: CASRVDRGLNEQFF.

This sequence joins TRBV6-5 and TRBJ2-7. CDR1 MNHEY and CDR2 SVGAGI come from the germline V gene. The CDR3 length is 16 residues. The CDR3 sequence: CASSYGGVGFVDEQYF.

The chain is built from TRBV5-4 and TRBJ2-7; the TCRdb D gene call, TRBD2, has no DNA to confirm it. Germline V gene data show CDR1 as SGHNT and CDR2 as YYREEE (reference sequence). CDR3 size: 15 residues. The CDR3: CASSLGGLAVWEQYF.

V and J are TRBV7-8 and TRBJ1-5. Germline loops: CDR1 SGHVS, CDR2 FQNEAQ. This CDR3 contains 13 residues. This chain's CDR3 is CASSPNSGQPQHF.

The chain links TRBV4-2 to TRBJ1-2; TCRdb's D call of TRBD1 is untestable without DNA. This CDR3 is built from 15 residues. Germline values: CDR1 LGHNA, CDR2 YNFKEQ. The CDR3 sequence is CASSHGTGINYGYTF.

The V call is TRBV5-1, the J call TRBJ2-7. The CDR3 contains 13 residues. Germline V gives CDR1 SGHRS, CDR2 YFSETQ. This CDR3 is CASSLRESYEQYF. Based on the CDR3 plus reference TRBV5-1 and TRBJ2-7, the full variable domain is KAGVTQTPRYLIKTRGQQVTLSCSPISGHRSVSWYQQTPGQGLQFLFEYFSETQRNKGNFPGRFSGRQFSNSRSEMNVSTLELGDSALYLCASSLRESYEQYFGPGTRLTVT.

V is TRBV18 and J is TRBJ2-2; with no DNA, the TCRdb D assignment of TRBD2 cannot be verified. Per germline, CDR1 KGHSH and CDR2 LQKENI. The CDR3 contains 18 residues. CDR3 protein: CASSLLGGTAENTGELFF.

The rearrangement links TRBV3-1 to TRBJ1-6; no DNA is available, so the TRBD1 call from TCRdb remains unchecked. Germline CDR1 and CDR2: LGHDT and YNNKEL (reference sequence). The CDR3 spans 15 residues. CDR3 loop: CASSLGTGGNSPLHF.

The CDR3 here is CASSAPGLANTGELFF. This chain joins TRBV7-9 and TRBJ2-2; TCRdb reports TRBD2, a call that lacks DNA to check it against. The CDR3 totals 16 residues. Germline assignment: CDR1 SEHNR and CDR2 FQNEAQ (reference sequence).

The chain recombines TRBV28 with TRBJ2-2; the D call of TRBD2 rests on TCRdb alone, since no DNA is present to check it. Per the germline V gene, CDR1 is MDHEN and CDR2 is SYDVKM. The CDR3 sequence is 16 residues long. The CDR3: CASEGAAGGRSGELFF.

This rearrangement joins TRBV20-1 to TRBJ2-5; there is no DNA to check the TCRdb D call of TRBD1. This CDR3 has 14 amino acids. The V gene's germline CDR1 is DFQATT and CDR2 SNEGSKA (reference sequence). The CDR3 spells CSARSGGAKETQYF.